Listed below are T cell receptor beta chains from one sample, sequenced in a study of beta chain features in type 1 diabetes. Using immunoSEQ multiplex PCR, the repertoire was profiled, and TCRdb retains in-frame clones only, with some absent. There are about 9,200 clones in the sample; 78% occur only once, and roughly 1.5% lies in the top ten. Material for sequencing was Tregs from blood. These TCRs come from a woman aged 18-29 years in good health. The CDR3 runs from the conserved cysteine through the conserved F or W. D genes are given only for firm matches. Size is omitted from some rows. Given values are once, few, many or a class for expanded clones.

d_gene,abundance,j_gene,v_gene,CDR3nt,CDR3aa
-,-,TRBJ1-2,TRBV19,TGTGCCAGTAGCATCCGGACAGAGGCTAACTATGGCTACACCTTC,CASSIRTEANYGYTF
-,-,TRBJ2-5,TRBV18,TGTGCCAGCTCACGACAGGTCGGGGAGACCCAGTACTTC,CASSRQVGETQYF
TRBD1,-,TRBJ1-4,TRBV6-1,TGTGCCAGCAGTGAATCCGGGACAGTTCGGAGGGAAAAACTGTTTTTT,CASSESGTVRREKLFF
-,-,TRBJ2-5,TRBV2,TGTGCCAGCCGACGGAGGGAGTACCAAGAGACCCAGTACTTC,CASRRREYQETQYF
TRBD1,-,TRBJ2-3,TRBV30,TGTGCCTGCCGACAGGGATTCGGCACAGATACGCAGTATTTT,CACRQGFGTDTQYF
-,-,TRBJ1-5,TRBV30,TGTGCCTGGAGTCCTAAACAGGGAAGCAATCAGCCCCAGCATTTT,CAWSPKQGSNQPQHF
TRBD2,-,TRBJ2-1,TRBV5-4,TGTGCCAGCAGCCTGACTAGCGGGGCCTACAATGAGCAGTTCTTC,CASSLTSGAYNEQFF
TRBD1,few,TRBJ2-2,TRBV7-8,TGTGCCAGCAGCCGACTGGGACAGTTCGCCGGGGAGCTGTTTTTT,CASSRLGQFAGELFF
-,-,TRBJ2-6,TRBV7-9,TGTGCCAGCAGCGGGGCGAGACAGGTTAACCCCTCTGGGGCCAACGTCCTGACTTTC,CASSGARQVNPSGANVLTF
-,few,TRBJ2-5,TRBV6-5,TGTGCGAGTGGAGGGGACCCCACCCGGGAGACCCAGTACTTC,CASGGDPTRETQYF
TRBD1,-,TRBJ2-1,TRBV29-1,TGCAGCGCAGGACAGGGTTTCTACAATGAGCAGTTCTTC,CSAGQGFYNEQFF
-,-,TRBJ2-1,TRBV19,TGTGCCAGTAGTATATGGCTTTACAATGAGCAGTTCTTC,CASSIWLYNEQFF
-,-,TRBJ1-3,TRBV7-9,TGTGCCAGCAGCCTTCAGGGAACTGGAAACACCATATATTTT,CASSLQGTGNTIYF
TRBD1,-,TRBJ2-7,TRBV2,TGTGCCAGCAGGGCCGGGACAGGGAAGGGGGCCTCCTACGAGCAGTACTTC,CASRAGTGKGASYEQYF
TRBD2,-,TRBJ2-5,TRBV5-1,TGCGCCAGCAGCAGACTAGCAGTCCAAGAGACCCAGTACTTC,CASSRLAVQETQYF
-,-,TRBJ2-1,TRBV11-1,TGTGCCAGCAGCAAACTCGATCACAGCTCCTACAATGAGCAGTTCTTC,CASSKLDHSSYNEQFF
TRBD1,-,TRBJ2-7,TRBV6-1,TGTGCCACCGGGACAGGGAACACCTACGAGCAGTACTTC,CATGTGNTYEQYF
TRBD1,-,TRBJ2-1,TRBV5-4,TGTGCCAGCAGCTTGACAGGGGATTCCTACAATGAGCAGTTCTTC,CASSLTGDSYNEQFF
TRBD2,-,TRBJ2-7,TRBV6-1,TGTGCCAGCAGGGTTAGCGGGGGCTACTCCTACGAGCAGTACTTC,CASRVSGGYSYEQYF
TRBD2,-,TRBJ2-7,TRBV11-2,TGTGCCAGCAGCTTAGGAGGCGGGCTAGCGGGGTCGTGGGAGCAGTACTTC,CASSLGGGLAGSWEQYF
TRBD1,-,TRBJ2-7,TRBV19,TGTGCCAGTAGGAGAACAGGGGCCAACGAGCAGTACTTC,CASRRTGANEQYF
-,-,TRBJ1-2,TRBV18,TGTGCCAGCTCAGCCGGGGCTAACTATGGCTACACCTTC,CASSAGANYGYTF
TRBD1,-,TRBJ2-1,TRBV5-1,TGCGCCAGCAGCTTTGGACAGGGGTACAATGAGCAGTTCTTC,CASSFGQGYNEQFF
TRBD2,-,TRBJ2-1,TRBV7-3,TGTGCCAGCAGCACGGGAACGGGGGGGCCAGGGGATGAGCAGTTCTTC,CASSTGTGGPGDEQFF
TRBD1,-,TRBJ2-7,TRBV7-2,TGTGCCAGCAGCCTGAGGACAGGGCTGATTCACGAGCAGTACTTC,CASSLRTGLIHEQYF